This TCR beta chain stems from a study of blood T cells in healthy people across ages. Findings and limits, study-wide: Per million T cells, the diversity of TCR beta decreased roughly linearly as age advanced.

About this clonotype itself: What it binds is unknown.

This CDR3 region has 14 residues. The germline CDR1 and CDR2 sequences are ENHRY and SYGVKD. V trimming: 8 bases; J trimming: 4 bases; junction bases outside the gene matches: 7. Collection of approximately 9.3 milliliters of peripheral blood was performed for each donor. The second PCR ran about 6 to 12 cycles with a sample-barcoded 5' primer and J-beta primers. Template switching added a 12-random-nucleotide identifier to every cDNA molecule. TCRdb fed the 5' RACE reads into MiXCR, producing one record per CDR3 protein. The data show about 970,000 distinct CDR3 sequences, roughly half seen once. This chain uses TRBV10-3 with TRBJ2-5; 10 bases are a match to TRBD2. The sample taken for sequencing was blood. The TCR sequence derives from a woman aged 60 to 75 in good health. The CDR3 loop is CAISISGRRETQYF. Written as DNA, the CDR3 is TGTGCCATCTCAATTAGCGGGAGGAGAGAGACCCAGTACTTC.